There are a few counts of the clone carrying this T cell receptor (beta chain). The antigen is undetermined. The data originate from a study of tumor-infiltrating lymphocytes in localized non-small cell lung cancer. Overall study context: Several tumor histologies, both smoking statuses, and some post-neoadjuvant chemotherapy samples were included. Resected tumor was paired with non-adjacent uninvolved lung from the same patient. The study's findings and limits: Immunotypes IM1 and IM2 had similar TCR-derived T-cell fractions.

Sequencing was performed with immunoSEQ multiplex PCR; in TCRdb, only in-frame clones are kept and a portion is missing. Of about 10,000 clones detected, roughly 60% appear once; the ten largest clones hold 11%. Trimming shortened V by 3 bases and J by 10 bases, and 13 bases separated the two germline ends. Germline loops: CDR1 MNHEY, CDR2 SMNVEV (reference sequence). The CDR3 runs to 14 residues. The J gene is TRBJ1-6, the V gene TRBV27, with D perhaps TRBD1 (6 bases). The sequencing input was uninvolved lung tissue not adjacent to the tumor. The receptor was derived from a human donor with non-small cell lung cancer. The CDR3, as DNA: TGTGCCAGCAGTTTTAACAGGGTGGGCTCACCCCTCCACTTT. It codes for CASSFNRVGSPLHF.